The 32 T cell receptor beta chains below all came from one sample that was sequenced in a study of control samples from healthy donors and cancer patients. Measured with immunoSEQ multiplex PCR; TCRdb has only the in-frame clones, and not every one. The sample lists around 150,000 clones; around 90% were seen once. Input material: blood. These receptors were taken from a man aged 30-40 years in good health.

The genes are TRBV19 and TRBJ2-2, with D perhaps TRBD1 (5 bases). The CDR3 loop spans 14 amino acids. V lost 0 bases to trimming and J lost 5 bases, with 7 bases between them. Germline CDR1 reads LNHDA; CDR2 reads SQIVND (reference sequence). The CDR3 coding sequence is TGTGCCAGTAGTATAGACAAGGGGACCGGGGAGCTGTTTTTT. Its protein product is CASSIDKGTGELFF.

The table lists this clone with a count of one. As DNA, the CDR3 is TGTGCCAGCAGCTTACAGGGACCTAATCAGCCCCAGCATTTT. Translating it yields CASSLQGPNQPQHF. The chain recombines TRBV7-9 with TRBJ1-5; TRBD1 might be the D (5 bases). CDR1 and CDR2 from the germline V gene are SEHNR and FQNEAQ (reference sequence). V was pared by 2 bases and J by 4 bases, with 9 bases between. The CDR3 is made up of 14 amino acids.

The chain carries TRBV6-1 and TRBJ1-6, with TRBD1 matching 7 bases. Trimming at V came to 1 base and at J to 7 bases, leaving 1 base not matched to a gene. There are 14 residues in the CDR3. Germline CDR1 MNHNS, CDR2 SASEGT. The CDR3 DNA follows: TGTGCCAGCAGTGAAGGGGACAGAAATTCACCCCTCCACTTT. Its protein product is CASSEGDRNSPLHF.

The CDR3 coding sequence is TGTGCCAGCAGTTCCCTTGGGGAGGGCTCCTACAATGAGCAGTTCTTC. This gives the protein CASSSLGEGSYNEQFF. The gene calls are TRBV6-5 and TRBJ2-1; 7 nucleotides align to TRBD2. V lost 4 bases, J lost 0 bases, and 6 bases stayed unmatched. In germline, CDR1 is MNHEY, CDR2 SVGAGI. CDR3 length: 16 residues.

This rearrangement joins TRBV18 to TRBJ1-6; TRBD1 matches at 7 bases. The germline V gene has CDR1 KGHSH and CDR2 LQKENI. This CDR3 contains 19 residues. V was clipped by 0 bases and J by 4 bases; unmatched bases: 12. The CDR3 nucleotides are TGTGCCAGCTCACCACCCCCCGGGAATGACAGGGAATATAATTCACCCCTCCACTTT. Amino acid sequence: CASSPPPGNDREYNSPLHF.

This rearrangement joins TRBV4-3 to TRBJ1-2; D is ambiguous. This CDR3 has 16 residues. V was pared by 1 base and J by 2 bases, with 14 bases between. CDR1 is LGHNA and CDR2 is YSLEER in the germline V gene. This CDR3 reads CASSQGVVARNYGYTF. CDR3 DNA: TGCGCCAGCAGCCAAGGAGTAGTGGCGCGGAACTATGGCTACACCTTC.

The V gene is TRBV4-3, the J gene TRBJ2-5; 9 nucleotides align to TRBD2. The CDR3 is 16 amino acids. Unmatched junction bases numbered 8, after V lost 2 bases and J lost 4 bases. Germline values: CDR1 LGHNA, CDR2 YSLEER. CDR3: CASSQMSGAGGETQYF. CDR3 nucleotides: TGCGCCAGCAGCCAAATGTCGGGAGCGGGGGGAGAGACCCAGTACTTC.

This rearrangement joins TRBV15 to TRBJ2-7; the match to TRBD1 covers 8 bases. The CDR3 covers 15 residues. The J segment lost 2 bases and the V segment lost 4 bases, leaving 7 bases of the junction unmatched. Per germline, CDR1 LNHNV and CDR2 YYDKDF (reference sequence). In DNA, the CDR3 is TGTGCCACCAGCAACACCGGGACAGGCACCTACGAGCAGTACTTC. Its protein is CATSNTGTGTYEQYF.

This clone has a single count. The chain is built from TRBV3-1 (or the pseudogene TRBV3-2) and TRBJ2-5; TRBD2 agrees at 14 bases. Germline loops: CDR1 LGHDT, CDR2 YNNKEL (reference sequence). The V gene end was trimmed by 4 bases and the J gene end by 6 bases; junction bases not matched to a gene: 10. The CDR3 sequence is 17 residues long. Here the CDR3 DNA reads TGTGCCAGCAGCCCCCCCCAGACTAGCGGGGGGGCAAAGACCCAGTACTTC. Translation: CASSPPQTSGGAKTQYF.

This clone occurred once. The gene calls are TRBV6-6 and TRBJ1-1; no clear D. CDR3 length: 14 amino acids. V lost 6 bases to trimming and J lost 0 bases, with 11 bases between them. In germline, CDR1 is MNHNY, CDR2 SVGAGI (reference sequence). The CDR3 sequence is CASSSWQVNTEAFF. DNA of the CDR3: TGTGCCAGCAGCTCTTGGCAGGTGAACACTGAAGCTTTCTTT.

The V call is TRBV7-2, the J call TRBJ2-5, with 12 positions matching TRBD2. Germline V gene sequence: CDR1 SGHTA, CDR2 FQGNSA. The CDR3 is 14 residues long. After removal of 7 bases from V and 1 base from J, the junction contained 1 base not matched to a gene. The CDR3 bases are TGTGCCAGCACGACTAGCGGGGGCCAAGAGACCCAGTACTTC. This codes for CASTTSGGQETQYF.

The V call is TRBV19, the J call TRBJ2-2; D is undetermined. The V end lost 9 bases, the J end lost 0 bases, and 17 bases lay between the germline ends. Per germline, CDR1 LNHDA and CDR2 SQIVND (reference sequence). The length of the CDR3 is 16 residues. The CDR3: CASQFWTVTNTGELFF. The CDR3 nucleotides read TGTGCCAGCCAATTTTGGACGGTGACGAACACCGGGGAGCTGTTTTTT.

This clone was recorded a few times. The chain joins TRBV7-3 to TRBJ2-6, with TRBD1 matching over 8 bases. Losses at the gene ends were 4 bases for V and 0 bases for J; bases not matched to a gene: 5. The germline gives CDR1 SGHTA, CDR2 FQGTGA. The CDR3 sequence is 17 residues long. The CDR3 reads CASSWTGTLSGANVLTF. CDR3 sequence (DNA): TGTGCCAGCAGCTGGACAGGGACCCTCTCTGGGGCCAACGTCCTGACTTTC.

The rearrangement uses TRBV18 and TRBJ2-1, with 11 nucleotides matching TRBD2. V shed 3 bases, J shed 8 bases, and the junction held 9 bases outside the gene matches. This CDR3 has 16 residues. CDR1 is KGHSH, CDR2 LQKENI, per germline. This chain's CDR3 is CASSPSASGGLYEQFF. The CDR3 region has the DNA TGTGCCAGCTCACCGTCGGCTAGCGGGGGGTTATATGAGCAGTTCTTC. The complete variable domain, with remaining parts taken from reference TRBV18 and TRBJ2-1, reads NAGVMQNPRHLVRRRGQEARLRCSPMKGHSHVYWYRQLPEEGLKFMVYLQKENIIDESGMPKERFSAEFPKEGPSILRIQQVVRGDSAAYFCASSPSASGGLYEQFFGPGTRLTVL.

The V and J genes are TRBV7-2 and TRBJ2-1, with TRBD2 as a possible D gene (6 bases). V lost 1 base and J lost 8, with 18 bases in between. The germline V gene encodes CDR1 SGHTA and CDR2 FQGNSA. The CDR3 totals 16 residues. The CDR3 DNA follows: TGTGCCAGCAGCTTAGAAGGGACTTTAGGGTTTTATGAGCAGTTCTTC. Its translation is CASSLEGTLGFYEQFF.

V is TRBV25-1 and J is TRBJ1-4; D gene unclear. V was clipped by 7 bases and J by 10 bases, with 13 bases between them. The CDR3 loop spans 12 amino acids. Germline CDR1 and CDR2: MGHDK and SYGVNS. The CDR3 region has the DNA TGTGCCAGCACCTCGGGAAAGGGAAAACTGTTTTTT. As protein: CASTSGKGKLFF.

The rearrangement joins TRBV9 to TRBJ2-7; D gene ambiguous. Between the trimmed V and J ends, which lost 0 bases and 5 bases, there was a span of 6 bases. Germline CDR1 is SGDLS and CDR2 is YYNGEE. This CDR3 region has 12 residues. The chain's CDR3 is CASSVEGNEQYF. In DNA, the CDR3 is TGTGCCAGCAGCGTAGAAGGGAACGAGCAGTACTTC.

The chain joins TRBV18 to TRBJ1-2; 8 bases fit TRBD1. The V gene end was trimmed by 6 bases and the J gene end by 0 bases; junction bases not matched to a gene: 12. Germline CDR1 reads KGHSH; CDR2 reads LQKENI. This CDR3 spans 17 amino acids. The CDR3 loop reads CASSPAGTGITNYGYTF. In nucleotides, the CDR3 is TGTGCCAGCTCGCCCGCCGGGACAGGAATAACTAACTATGGCTACACCTTC. Full variable domain (outside the CDR3, taken from reference TRBV18 and TRBJ1-2): NAGVMQNPRHLVRRRGQEARLRCSPMKGHSHVYWYRQLPEEGLKFMVYLQKENIIDESGMPKERFSAEFPKEGPSILRIQQVVRGDSAAYFCASSPAGTGITNYGYTFGSGTRLTVV.

Only a few counts were recorded for this clone. The rearrangement uses TRBV5-8 and TRBJ1-1, with D perhaps TRBD1 (6 bases). Deletions cut 4 bases from V and 4 bases from J, with 17 bases between. The CDR3 runs to 15 residues. Germline V CDR1 and CDR2: SGHTS, YDEGEE. CDR3 in amino acids: CASSTGQSIGTEAFF. The CDR3 DNA reads TGTGCCAGCAGCACCGGACAGTCGATAGGCACTGAAGCTTTCTTT.

This chain uses TRBV2 with TRBJ2-5; the D is unclear. Germline V gives CDR1 SNHLY, CDR2 FYNNEI. V lost 5 bases and J 11 bases, leaving 12 bases between the germline ends. The CDR3 is 11 residues long. For the CDR3, the DNA is TGTGCCAGCAGTACCAAGGGAATTCAGTACTTC. Translation gives CASSTKGIQYF.

V usage is TRBV14 and J usage is TRBJ2-3; TRBD2 matches 8 bases. The CDR3 has 16 residues. The trim removed 4 bases at V and 4 bases at J, leaving 10 bases unmatched. Germline V CDR1 and CDR2: SGHDN, FVKESK. The CDR3 sequence: CASSPGIRTSPDTQYF. As DNA, the CDR3 is TGTGCCAGCAGCCCAGGAATCCGGACTAGCCCAGATACGCAGTATTTT.

The chain combines TRBV5-4 with TRBJ2-2; D may be TRBD1 or TRBD2 (5 bases each). CDR1 and CDR2 from the germline V gene are SGHNT and YYREEE (reference sequence). Trimming took off 3 bases at V and 6 bases at J, with 18 bases between the two ends. The CDR3 length is 16 residues. DNA for the CDR3: TGTGCCAGCAGCTATACTAGAGGGGCAAATGCCGGGGAGCTGTTTTTT. It encodes CASSYTRGANAGELFF.

This clone occurred once. The chain joins TRBV11-3 to TRBJ2-7; 10 bases are a match to TRBD2. Germline-derived CDR1 and CDR2 are SGHNT and YENEEA. The CDR3 loop spans 17 amino acids. V gave up 7 bases and J gave up 2 bases; unmatched junction bases: 14. The CDR3 DNA is TGTGCCAGCACCCCACCACACGGACTAGCGGCGACCTACGAGCAGTACTTC. This gives the protein CASTPPHGLAATYEQYF.

V and J are TRBV19 and TRBJ2-5, with 10 bases lining up with TRBD1. This CDR3 spans 15 amino acids. CDR1 is LNHDA, CDR2 SQIVND, per germline (reference sequence). V gave up 4 bases and J gave up 5 bases; unmatched junction bases: 7. CDR3 nucleotide sequence: TGTGCCAGTAGTAGCGGGACAGGGGAAGGGGAGACCCAGTACTTC. This encodes CASSSGTGEGETQYF.

This rearrangement joins TRBV6-4 to TRBJ2-3, with TRBD2 matching 11 bases. V shed 9 bases and J 4 bases; nucleotides not matched to a gene: 9. Germline CDR1 reads MRHNA; CDR2 reads SNTAGT. The CDR3 has 15 residues. The CDR3 DNA is TGTGCCAGTCAACCACTAGCGGGGGCGTCAGATACGCAGTATTTT. This translates into CASQPLAGASDTQYF.

The chain links TRBV27 to TRBJ2-2; D is perhaps TRBD1 (6 bases). Germline loops: CDR1 MNHEY, CDR2 SMNVEV (reference sequence). V was shortened by 2 bases and J by 6 bases, with 10 bases between the two germline ends. The CDR3 covers 14 residues. CDR3 nucleotide sequence: TGTGCCAGCAGTTTACGCAGGGGCCCCGGGGAGCTGTTTTTT. Amino acids: CASSLRRGPGELFF.

V gene TRBV4-1 combines with J gene TRBJ2-7, with D perhaps being TRBD1 or TRBD2 (5 bases each). Germline assignment: CDR1 MGHRA and CDR2 YSYEKL. This CDR3 comprises 13 residues. Trimming stripped 4 bases from V and 3 bases from J, with 10 bases between. CDR3 sequence reads: CASSRDEDYEQYF. CDR3 nucleotides: TGCGCCAGCAGCCGGGACGAAGACTACGAGCAGTACTTC.

The chain has TRBV7-9 and TRBJ1-4; D not certain. In germline, CDR1 is SEHNR, CDR2 FQNEAQ (reference sequence). V lost 5 bases and J 8 bases, leaving 9 bases between the germline ends. The CDR3 runs to 12 residues. CDR3 DNA: TGTGCCAGCAGCGCTGCTGGGGAAAAACTGTTTTTT. Encoded protein: CASSAAGEKLFF.

J is TRBJ1-5 and V is TRBV19, with a weak D call TRBD1 (6 bases). V was pared by 0 bases and J by 4 bases, with 13 bases between. The CDR3 sequence is 16 residues long. CDR1 is LNHDA and CDR2 is SQIVND in the germline V gene (reference sequence). The CDR3: CASSIEGGGANQPQHF. DNA for the CDR3: TGTGCCAGTAGTATAGAAGGCGGGGGGGCGAATCAGCCCCAGCATTTT.

The rearrangement links TRBV9 to TRBJ2-3, with 7 bases identical to TRBD2. The CDR3 sequence is 17 residues long. V lost 7 bases and J lost 0; bases outside the gene matches: 14. Germline CDR1 reads SGDLS; CDR2 reads YYNGEE. CDR3 nucleotides: TGTGCCAGCTCGGCGGAGGGGCTAGCGGACAGCACAGATACGCAGTATTTT. Protein sequence: CASSAEGLADSTDTQYF.

The genes are TRBV3-1 (or the pseudogene TRBV3-2) and TRBJ1-6; tentatively, D is TRBD1 (5 bases). This CDR3 is 14 amino acids long. Germline V gene data show CDR1 as LGHDT and CDR2 as YNNKEL (reference sequence). Trimming pared 4 bases from V and 7 bases from J, leaving 11 bases between. The DNA for the CDR3 is TGTGCCAGCAGCCGGGGGGGAGGGAATTCACCCCTCCACTTT. Translated, it gives CASSRGGGNSPLHF.

The chain has TRBV27 and TRBJ2-7; TRBD2 aligns across 7 bases. The CDR3 has 15 amino acids. Per germline, CDR1 MNHEY and CDR2 SMNVEV (reference sequence). V lost 4 bases, J lost 6 bases, and 12 bases stayed unmatched. The CDR3 DNA is TGTGCCAGCAGTTCCCGGGGGGAGAGGGCCGGCGAGCAGTACTTC. Protein product: CASSSRGERAGEQYF.